The clone carrying this T cell receptor beta chain was found many times. The data belong to a study of regulatory T cells in long-lasting Graves disease. About the study: Antithyroid drug use was under 3 months in newly diagnosed Graves' patients.

As for time point: newly diagnosed GD, antithyroid drugs for less than 3 months. Researchers made the TCR library from RNA that was extracted from PBMCs. Germline CDR1 reads LNHDA; CDR2 reads SQIVND (reference sequence). The V and J ends lost 5 bases and 4 bases, in that order; junction bases with no gene match: 5. The CDR3 is 14 amino acids. Combining iRepertoire HTBI primers with Arm-PCR of CDR3 regions, the authors built TCR beta libraries. TCRdb recomputed calls from the multiplex PCR reads with MiXCR, one row per CDR3 protein. This sample yields approximately 540,000 distinct CDR3 sequences, of which more than 10% are seen a single time; over 7% belongs to the top ten. The sample also formed part of further work on T cells in Graves' hyperthyroidism and ophthalmopathy.

This specimen was peripheral blood mononuclear cells (PBMCs), taken at new diagnosis, from a patient treated with antithyroid drugs. The sequence was collected from a woman aged 25 to 45 with Graves disease. The chain uses TRBV19 and TRBJ2-5, with 9 positions matching TRBD1. Written as DNA, the CDR3 is TGTGCCAGTAGTGTCAACAGGGGGCGAGAGACCCAGTACTTC. Amino acid sequence: CASSVNRGRETQYF.